This paragraph reports one TCR beta chain. Its antigen is unknown. The CDR3 has 14 amino acids. Germline V lookup: CDR1 MDHEN, CDR2 SYDVKM. The V and J ends lost 8 bases and 12 bases, in that order; junction bases with no gene match: 16. The data are from a study of T cell repertoires in cytomegalovirus infection. The overall study: Recently identified HLA-C-restricted and well-studied HLA-B-restricted CMV epitopes were used. Through public TCR beta signatures, both CMV infection and matching HLA type were indicated. Study-level results: In two of eight donors, the top clonotype was HLA-C-restricted CMV-specific.

TCRdb re-called the reads through MiXCR, storing one row per CDR3 protein. The data hold around 540,000 distinct CDR3 sequences, with around 35% observed a single time. This receptor was obtained from a human donor in good health (CMV status not recorded). Some clones in this sample may be carry-over from other donors' samples. This chain connects TRBV28 to TRBJ2-1; 7 positions match TRBD2. Sequencing was performed on cultured PBMCs, taken from culture after CMV antigen stimulation. CDR3 residues: CASWSAGAGSVQFF. The CDR3 nucleotides read TGTGCCAGCTGGAGTGCGGGAGCCGGGTCTGTGCAGTTCTTC. Supplemented by reference TRBV28 and TRBJ2-1, the full variable domain reads DVKVTQSSRYLVKRTGEKVFLECVQDMDHENMFWYRQDPGLGLRLIYFSYDVKMKEKGDIPEGYSVSREKKERFSLILESASTNQTSMYLCASWSAGAGSVQFFGPGTRLTVL.